Following are 3 T cell receptor beta chains from one sample sequenced in a study of PD-1 blockade in classical Hodgkin lymphoma. This table comes from immunoSEQ multiplex PCR, and its TCRdb copy is limited to in-frame clones, with some not included. The sample holds roughly 50,000 clones; nearly 90% are singletons and the top ten take approximately 15%. Stated time point: cycle 4 day 1 (C4D1), after 6 weeks of nivolumab. Brentuximab vedotin exposure varied, and every patient relapsed after autologous stem cell transplantation. The specimen comprised peripheral blood mononuclear cells (PBMCs), sampled before the fourth cycle of nivolumab. Receptors originate from a human donor with classical Hodgkin lymphoma.

V usage is TRBV10-3 and J usage is TRBJ1-2; the match to TRBD1 covers 10 bases. The CDR3 spans 11 residues. Trimming cost V 11 bases and J 8 bases; bases outside gene matches: 5. Germline V CDR1 and CDR2: ENHRY, SYGVKD. For the CDR3, the DNA is TGTGCCCAGGGGACAGGGGAAGGCTACACCTTC. Translation gives CAQGTGEGYTF.

This rearrangement joins TRBV10-2 to TRBJ1-5; unclear D gene. CDR3 length: 13 amino acids. The germline gives CDR1 WSHSY, CDR2 SAAADI. V was pared by 4 bases and J by 0 bases, with 4 bases between. The CDR3 spells CASSGASNQPQHF. The DNA of the CDR3 is TGCGCCAGCAGTGGGGCTAGCAATCAGCCCCAGCATTTT.

The chain links TRBV29-1 to TRBJ2-2, with D tentatively TRBD1 (5 bases). Germline CDR1 is SQVTM and CDR2 is ANQGSEA. The CDR3 spans 13 residues. The V and J ends lost 4 bases and 1 base respectively, with 7 bases between them. CDR3 sequence (DNA): TGCAGCGTTGGGCAGGGGAACACCGGGGAGCTGTTTTTT. This gives the protein CSVGQGNTGELFF.